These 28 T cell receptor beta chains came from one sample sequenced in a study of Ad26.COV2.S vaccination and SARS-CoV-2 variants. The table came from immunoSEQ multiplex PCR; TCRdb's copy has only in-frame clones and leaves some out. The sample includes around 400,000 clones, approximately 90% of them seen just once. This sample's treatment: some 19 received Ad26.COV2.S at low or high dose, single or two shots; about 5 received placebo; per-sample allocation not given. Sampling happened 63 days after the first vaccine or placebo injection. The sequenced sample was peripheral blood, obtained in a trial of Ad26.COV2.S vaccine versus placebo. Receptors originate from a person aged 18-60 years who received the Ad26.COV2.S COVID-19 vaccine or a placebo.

The CDR3 reads CSASGLAGGIPYYEQYF. The DNA of the CDR3 is TGCAGTGCTAGTGGTCTAGCGGGAGGAATCCCATACTACGAGCAGTACTTC. The chain has TRBV20-1 and TRBJ2-7, with TRBD2 matching over 11 bases. Germline CDR1 is DFQATT and CDR2 is SNEGSKA (reference sequence). CDR3 size: 17 residues. After removal of 3 bases from V and 3 bases from J, the junction contained 13 bases not matched to a gene.

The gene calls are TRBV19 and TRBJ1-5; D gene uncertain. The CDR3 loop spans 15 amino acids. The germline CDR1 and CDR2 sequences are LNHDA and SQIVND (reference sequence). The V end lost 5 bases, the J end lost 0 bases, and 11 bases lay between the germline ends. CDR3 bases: TGTGCCAGTAGTTTCGGCGTTTATAGCAATCAGCCCCAGCATTTT. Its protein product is CASSFGVYSNQPQHF.

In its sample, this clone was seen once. CDR3 nucleotides: TGTGCCAGCAGCCAGGTGAGCGGCCGCAAGTTCTTC. Its translation is CASSQVSGRKFF. The V gene is TRBV7-9, the J gene TRBJ2-1, with D possibly being TRBD2 (5 bases). This CDR3 spans 12 amino acids. Per the germline V gene, CDR1 is SEHNR and CDR2 is FQNEAQ (reference sequence). The V end was cut by 5 bases, the J end by 14 bases, with 16 bases between.

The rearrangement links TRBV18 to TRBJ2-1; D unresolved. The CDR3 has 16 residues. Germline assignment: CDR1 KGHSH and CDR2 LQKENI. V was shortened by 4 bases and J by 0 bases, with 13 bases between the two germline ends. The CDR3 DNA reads TGTGCCAGCTCACAGGGCAGGACGAGCTCCTACAATGAGCAGTTCTTC. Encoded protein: CASSQGRTSSYNEQFF.

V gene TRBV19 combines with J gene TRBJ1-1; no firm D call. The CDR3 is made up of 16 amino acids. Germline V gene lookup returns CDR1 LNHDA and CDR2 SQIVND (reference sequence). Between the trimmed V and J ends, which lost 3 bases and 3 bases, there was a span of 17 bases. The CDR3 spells CASSILGGLSYTEAFF. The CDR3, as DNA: TGTGCCAGTAGTATTCTCGGAGGACTGAGCTACACTGAAGCTTTCTTT.

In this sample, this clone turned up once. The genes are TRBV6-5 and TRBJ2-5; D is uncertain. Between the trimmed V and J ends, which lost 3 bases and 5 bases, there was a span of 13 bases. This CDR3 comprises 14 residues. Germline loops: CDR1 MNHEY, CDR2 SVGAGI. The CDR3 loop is CASSYIGPPETQYF. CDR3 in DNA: TGTGCCAGCAGTTATATCGGGCCGCCTGAGACCCAGTACTTC.

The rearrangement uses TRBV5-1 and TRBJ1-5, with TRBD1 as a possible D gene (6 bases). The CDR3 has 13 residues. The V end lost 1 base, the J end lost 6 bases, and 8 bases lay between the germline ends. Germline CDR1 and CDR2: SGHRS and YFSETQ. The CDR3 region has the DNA TGCGCCAGCAGCTTGTTAGGGGGTCAGCCCCAGCATTTT. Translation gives CASSLLGGQPQHF.

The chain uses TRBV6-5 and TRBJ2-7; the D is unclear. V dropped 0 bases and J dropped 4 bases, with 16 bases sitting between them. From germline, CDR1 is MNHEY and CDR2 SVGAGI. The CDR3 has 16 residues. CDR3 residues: CASSYSIWTAPYEQYF. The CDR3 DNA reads TGTGCCAGCAGTTACTCGATTTGGACGGCACCTTACGAGCAGTACTTC.

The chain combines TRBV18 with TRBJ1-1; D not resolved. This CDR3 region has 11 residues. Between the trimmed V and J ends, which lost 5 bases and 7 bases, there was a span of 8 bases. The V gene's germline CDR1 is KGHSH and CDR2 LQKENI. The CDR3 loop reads CASSSQSEAFF. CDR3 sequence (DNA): TGTGCCAGCTCATCGCAGAGTGAAGCTTTCTTT.

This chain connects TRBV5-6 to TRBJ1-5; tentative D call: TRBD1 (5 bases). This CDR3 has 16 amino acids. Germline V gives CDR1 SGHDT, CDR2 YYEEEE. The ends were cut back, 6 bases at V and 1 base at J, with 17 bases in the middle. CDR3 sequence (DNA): TGTGCCAGCACCCATGGGGCAGGGTTGAGCAATCAGCCCCAGCATTTT. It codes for CASTHGAGLSNQPQHF.

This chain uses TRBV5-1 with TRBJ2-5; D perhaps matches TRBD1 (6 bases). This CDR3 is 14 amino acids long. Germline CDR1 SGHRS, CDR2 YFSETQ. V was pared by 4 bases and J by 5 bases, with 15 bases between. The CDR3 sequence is CASSATGTMETQYF. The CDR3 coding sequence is TGCGCCAGCAGCGCAACCGGGACAATGGAGACCCAGTACTTC. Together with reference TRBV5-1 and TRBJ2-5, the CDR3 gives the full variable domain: KAGVTQTPRYLIKTRGQQVTLSCSPISGHRSVSWYQQTPGQGLQFLFEYFSETQRNKGNFPGRFSGRQFSNSRSEMNVSTLELGDSALYLCASSATGTMETQYFGPGTRLLVL.

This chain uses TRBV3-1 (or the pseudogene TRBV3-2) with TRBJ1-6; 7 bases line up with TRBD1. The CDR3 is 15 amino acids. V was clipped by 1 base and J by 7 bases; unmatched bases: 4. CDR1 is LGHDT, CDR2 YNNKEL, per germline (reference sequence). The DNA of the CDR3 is TGTGCCAGCAGCCAAGGGACAGGAACCAATTCACCCCTCCACTTT. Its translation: CASSQGTGTNSPLHF.

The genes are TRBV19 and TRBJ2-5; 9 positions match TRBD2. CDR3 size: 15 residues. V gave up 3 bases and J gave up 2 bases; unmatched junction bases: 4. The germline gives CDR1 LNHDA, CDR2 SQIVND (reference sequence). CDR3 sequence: CASSISSGIQETQYF. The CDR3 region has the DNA TGTGCCAGTAGTATCTCTAGCGGGATACAAGAGACCCAGTACTTC.

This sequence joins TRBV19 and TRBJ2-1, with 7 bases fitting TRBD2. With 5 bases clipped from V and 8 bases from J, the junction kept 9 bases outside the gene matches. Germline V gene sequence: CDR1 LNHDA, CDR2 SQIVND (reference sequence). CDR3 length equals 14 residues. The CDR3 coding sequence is TGTGCCAGTAGTCTCGCGGGAGAGGACTATGAGCAGTTCTTC. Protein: CASSLAGEDYEQFF.

CDR3 residues: CASSFIHSTDTQYF. DNA of the CDR3: TGTGCCAGCAGCTTTATCCACAGCACAGATACGCAGTATTTT. This chain connects TRBV5-8 to TRBJ2-3; D not certain. This CDR3 is 14 amino acids long. Germline values: CDR1 SGHTS, CDR2 YDEGEE. V lost 2 bases and J 0 bases, leaving 7 bases between the germline ends.

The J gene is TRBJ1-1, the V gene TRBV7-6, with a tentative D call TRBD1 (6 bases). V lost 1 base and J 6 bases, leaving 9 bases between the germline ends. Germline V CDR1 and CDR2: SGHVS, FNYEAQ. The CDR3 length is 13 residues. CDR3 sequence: CASSLVEGAEAFF. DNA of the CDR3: TGTGCCAGCAGCTTAGTAGAGGGGGCTGAAGCTTTCTTT.

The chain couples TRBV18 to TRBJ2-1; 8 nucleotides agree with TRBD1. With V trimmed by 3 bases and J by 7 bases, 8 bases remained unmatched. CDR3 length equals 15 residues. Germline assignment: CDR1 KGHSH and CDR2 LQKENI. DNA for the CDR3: TGTGCCAGCTCACCTGGGACAGGTCCTTGGAATGAGCAGTTCTTC. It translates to CASSPGTGPWNEQFF.

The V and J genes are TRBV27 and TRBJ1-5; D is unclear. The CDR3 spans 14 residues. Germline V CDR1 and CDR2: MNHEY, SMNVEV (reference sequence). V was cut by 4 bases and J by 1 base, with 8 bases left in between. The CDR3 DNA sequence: TGTGCCAGCAGTTATGGACGAAGCAATCAGCCCCAGCATTTT. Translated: CASSYGRSNQPQHF.

The CDR3 nucleotides read TGTGCCAGCAGCCCTCCCCTTCAATATGGCTACACCTTC. Its protein is CASSPPLQYGYTF. The rearrangement joins TRBV5-4 to TRBJ1-2; D gene ambiguous. The germline V gene has CDR1 SGHNT and CDR2 YYREEE (reference sequence). Trimming took 4 bases from V and 5 from J, leaving 12 bases between them. The length of the CDR3 is 13 residues.

The CDR3, as DNA: TGTGCCAGCAGCGTAGATAGCGGGGCCTTCAATGAGCAGTTCTTC. It is translated as CASSVDSGAFNEQFF. This chain connects TRBV9 to TRBJ2-1, with 8 bases matching TRBD2. The germline CDR1 and CDR2 sequences are SGDLS and YYNGEE. The CDR3 loop spans 15 amino acids. V lost 0 bases to trimming and J lost 6 bases; unmatched junction nucleotides: 5.

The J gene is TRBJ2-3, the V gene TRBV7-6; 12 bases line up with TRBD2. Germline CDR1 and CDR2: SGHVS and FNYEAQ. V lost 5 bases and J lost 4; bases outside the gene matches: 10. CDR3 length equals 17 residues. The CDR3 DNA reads TGTGCCAGCAGCCCAGACACTAGCGGGAGGCGACCAGATACGCAGTATTTT. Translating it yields CASSPDTSGRRPDTQYF. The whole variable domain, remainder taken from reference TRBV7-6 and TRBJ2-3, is GAGVSQSPRYKVTKRGQDVALRCDPISGHVSLYWYRQALGQGPEFLTYFNYEAQQDKSGLPNDRFSAERPEGSISTLTIQRTEQRDSAMYRCASSPDTSGRRPDTQYFGPGTRLTVL.

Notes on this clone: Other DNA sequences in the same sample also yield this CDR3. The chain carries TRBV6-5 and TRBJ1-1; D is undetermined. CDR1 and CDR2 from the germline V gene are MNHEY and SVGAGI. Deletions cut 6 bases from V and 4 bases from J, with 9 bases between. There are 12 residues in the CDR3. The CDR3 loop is CASSRTGTEAFF. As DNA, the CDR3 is TGTGCCAGCAGCCGTACGGGCACTGAAGCTTTCTTT.

CDR3 DNA: TGCGCCAGCAGCCCCGGACTAGCGGGAGTTGCCCTACAAGAGACCCAGTACTTC. This sequence encodes CASSPGLAGVALQETQYF. The V and J genes are TRBV4-1 and TRBJ2-5; 13 nucleotides line up with TRBD2. The CDR3 has 18 amino acids. Germline loops: CDR1 MGHRA, CDR2 YSYEKL. The J segment lost 2 bases and the V segment lost 4 bases, leaving 10 bases of the junction unmatched.

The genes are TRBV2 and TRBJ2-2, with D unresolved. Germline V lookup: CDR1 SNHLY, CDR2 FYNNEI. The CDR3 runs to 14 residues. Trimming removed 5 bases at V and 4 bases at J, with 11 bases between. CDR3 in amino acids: CASSYTPGTGELFF. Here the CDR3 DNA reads TGTGCCAGCAGTTATACTCCGGGCACCGGGGAGCTGTTTTTT.

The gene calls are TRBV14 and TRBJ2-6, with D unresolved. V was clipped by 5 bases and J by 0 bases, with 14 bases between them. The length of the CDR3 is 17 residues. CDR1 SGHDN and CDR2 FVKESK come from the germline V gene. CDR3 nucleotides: TGTGCCAGCAGCGCCAACACCCCGACCTCTGGGGCCAACGTCCTGACTTTC. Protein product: CASSANTPTSGANVLTF.

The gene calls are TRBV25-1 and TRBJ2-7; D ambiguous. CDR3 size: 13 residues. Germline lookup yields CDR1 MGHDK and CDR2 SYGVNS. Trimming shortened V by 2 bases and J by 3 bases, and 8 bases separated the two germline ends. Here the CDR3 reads CASSEAPYYEQYF. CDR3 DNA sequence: TGTGCCAGCAGTGAAGCCCCTTACTACGAGCAGTACTTC.

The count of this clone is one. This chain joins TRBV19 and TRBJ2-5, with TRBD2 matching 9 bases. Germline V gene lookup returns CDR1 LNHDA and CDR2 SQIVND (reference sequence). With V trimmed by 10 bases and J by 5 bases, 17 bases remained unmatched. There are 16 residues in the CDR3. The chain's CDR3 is CATTSGPESWGETQYF. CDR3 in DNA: TGTGCCACCACTAGCGGGCCGGAGAGTTGGGGGGAGACCCAGTACTTC.

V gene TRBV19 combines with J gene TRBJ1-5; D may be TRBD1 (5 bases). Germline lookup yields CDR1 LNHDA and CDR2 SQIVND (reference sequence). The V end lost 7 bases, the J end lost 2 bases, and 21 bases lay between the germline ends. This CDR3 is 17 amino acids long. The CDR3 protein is CASTPLPPQGGNQPQHF. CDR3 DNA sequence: TGTGCCAGTACCCCTCTCCCCCCTCAGGGCGGCAATCAGCCCCAGCATTTT.